The source of this T cell receptor beta chain is a study of identical twins. Trimming pared 3 bases from V and 4 bases from J, leaving 6 bases between. Germline V lookup: CDR1 SQVTM, CDR2 ANQGSEA. The CDR3 has 11 residues. TCRdb fed the 5' RACE reads into MiXCR, producing one record per CDR3 protein. This sample has about 450,000 distinct CDR3 sequences; around 20% occur once, and the top ten carry roughly 12%. This clonotype occurred a few times. The rearrangement joins TRBV29-1 to TRBJ1-1; D unclear. This clonotype was obtained from a man between 45 and 60 years old in good health. The sequencing sample was made of naive T cells sorted from blood. CDR3: CSVEGATEAFF. DNA for the CDR3: TGCAGCGTTGAGGGAGCCACTGAAGCTTTCTTT.